This record concerns one T cell receptor beta chain sequence. The sample is drawn from a study of blood T cell repertoires in COVID-19. For the study at large: Italy, Spain and the United States were the sources of the convalescent and acute COVID-19 samples. T cells, B-cell-depleted T cells, or PBMCs supplied cDNA or gDNA.

Germline V gene sequence: CDR1 ENHRY, CDR2 SYGVKD. The CDR3 contains 15 residues. V shed 6 bases, J shed 1 base, and the junction held 8 bases outside the gene matches. Original methodology: Estimated nucleated cell counts came from reference gene primer amplification. The data were produced by immunoSEQ multiplex PCR, yet TCRdb's version contains in-frame clones alone and is incomplete. V and J calls and clone size are given by that table; D and trimming were obtained from the DNA. The repertoire includes 140,000 or so clones, approximately 88% of them detected once, and roughly 1.5% sits in the top ten.

This rearrangement joins TRBV10-3 to TRBJ2-7; 8 bases agree with TRBD1. The clonotype comes from a woman aged 45-59 years with acute or convalescent COVID-19. Material for sequencing was peripheral blood. CDR3 DNA: TGTGCCATCAGCTTCGACGGACAGGGATCCTACGAGCAGTACTTC. This gives the protein CAISFDGQGSYEQYF.